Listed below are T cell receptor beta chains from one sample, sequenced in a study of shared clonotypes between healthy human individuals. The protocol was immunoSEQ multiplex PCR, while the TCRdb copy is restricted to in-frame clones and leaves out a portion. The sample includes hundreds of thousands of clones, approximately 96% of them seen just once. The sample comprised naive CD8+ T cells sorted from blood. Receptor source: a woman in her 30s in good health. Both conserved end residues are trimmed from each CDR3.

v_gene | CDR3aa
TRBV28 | ASSSIRQGQYNEQF
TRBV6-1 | ASTVGRRDPDTQY
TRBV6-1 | ASSEAFTDRAI
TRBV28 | ATQGAQDQPQH
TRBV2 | ASSEGLAELLSEQY
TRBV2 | ASGDWDTYYGYT
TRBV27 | ASSVSRTGNQPQH
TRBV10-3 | AISDPPTGSTYEQY
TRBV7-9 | ASSSTGVWPYNEQF
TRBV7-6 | ASSLGDTLATYEQY
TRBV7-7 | ASSPRMGSYEQY
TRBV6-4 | ASSRQNTEAF
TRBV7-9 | ASSPSLYDEY
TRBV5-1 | ASSYGDSSYEQY
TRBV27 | ASSYGTGEIPLEQY
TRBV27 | ASTGEAF
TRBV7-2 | ASSGNNNEQF
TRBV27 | ASRGGTSYEQY
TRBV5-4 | ASSSRTGNDGYT
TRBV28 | ASSFVGSSYEQY
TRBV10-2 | ASSQTGTGNYEQY
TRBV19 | ASRDEGQGGTEAF
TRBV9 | ASSPARESPHEQY
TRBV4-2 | ASSPSPSGETQY
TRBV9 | ASSVVGGENTEAF
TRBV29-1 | SVEGSPVYGYT
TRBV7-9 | ASSSVSEETQY
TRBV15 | ATSRSQYNEQF
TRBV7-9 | ASSLVAGGGYNEQF
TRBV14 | ASSHRGSNQPQH
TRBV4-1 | ASSQVGVGADTQY
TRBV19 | ASSILAGETQY
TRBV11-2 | ASGRTRAYEQY
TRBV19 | ASSMGLAVYEQY
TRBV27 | ASSLGGWEKLF
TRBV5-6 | ASSRGQGNYGYT
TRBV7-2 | ASSRKRGQF
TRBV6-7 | ASSCRNRGAYNEQF
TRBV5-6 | ASSLQMNTEAF
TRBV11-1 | ASSPGEAGLNTEAF
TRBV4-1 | ASSQGHRANYGYT
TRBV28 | ASSPRDRNYGYT
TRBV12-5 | ASGLVRGEGRLYGYT
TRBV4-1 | ASSQDSRNTEAF
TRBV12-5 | ASGLALYNEQF
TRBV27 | ASKWGELNTEAF
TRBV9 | ASSVGSIGEKLF
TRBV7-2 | ASSFGQGIYEQY
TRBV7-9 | ASSSGTGIFGYEQY
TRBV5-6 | ASSLEAGGVGYT
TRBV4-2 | ASSQEVAVSSYNEQF